The rows below give T cell receptor beta chains drawn from one sample of a study of T cell responses to AZD1222 COVID-19 vaccine. Using immunoSEQ multiplex PCR, the repertoire was profiled, and TCRdb retains in-frame clones only, with some absent. The sample lists tens of thousands of clones, just over 90% occurring once. The source material was peripheral blood, sampled 28 days after the second AZD1222 dose. The receptors stem from an adult who received the AZD1222 COVID-19 vaccine. The CDR3 runs from the conserved cysteine through the conserved F or W. Fields, in order: V gene, D gene, J gene, clone size, CDR3 DNA, CDR3 protein. The D gene is left open where the match is weak. Clone size is stated in some rows and not others, as once, few, many or a class when expanded.

TRBV18	.	TRBJ1-6	.	TGTGCCAGCTCACCACAGGGCTCCTATAATTCACCCCTCCACTTT	CASSPQGSYNSPLHF
TRBV11-2	.	TRBJ1-2	.	TGTGCCAGCAGCTTAGCAACAAACCTCGGGTATGGCTACACCTTC	CASSLATNLGYGYTF
TRBV9	TRBD1	TRBJ2-2	.	TGTGCCAGCAGCCCCACGGACAGGCACACCGGGGAGCTGTTTTTT	CASSPTDRHTGELFF
TRBV25-1	TRBD1	TRBJ2-2	.	TGTGCCAGCAGTGGGACAGGGGGCACCGGGGAGCTGTTTTTT	CASSGTGGTGELFF
TRBV2	.	TRBJ1-1	once	TGTGCCAGCAGTGAGCTCTCGGGGGGCGTCACTGAAGCTTTCTTT	CASSELSGGVTEAFF
TRBV7-8	.	TRBJ2-7	.	TGTGCCAGCAGCTTAGCGAGGGGAAGGGCCTACGAGCAGTACTTC	CASSLARGRAYEQYF
TRBV7-2	.	TRBJ1-1	.	TGTGCCAGCAGCAATACTCAGGGAACATCAGCTTTCTTT	CASSNTQGTSAFF
TRBV5-1	.	TRBJ1-6	.	TGCGCCAGCAGACCCTCCGCCGGGATTCCACCCCTCCACTTT	CASRPSAGIPPLHF
TRBV7-3	TRBD1	TRBJ1-6	once	TGTGCCAGCAGCTTATTGGGACAGACTAATTCACCCCTCCACTTT	CASSLLGQTNSPLHF
TRBV5-1	.	TRBJ1-2	.	TGCGCCAGCAGCCTGGGGGCCGCCTATGGCTACACCTTC	CASSLGAAYGYTF
TRBV30	.	TRBJ2-7	.	TGTGCCTGGACTAGAGGAAGCGACGAGCAGTACTTC	CAWTRGSDEQYF
TRBV16	.	TRBJ2-2	.	TGTGCCAGCAGCCAATCTAGGGCGCTCGGCGGGGAGCTGTTTTTT	CASSQSRALGGELFF
TRBV11-3	.	TRBJ1-1	.	TGTGCCAGCAGCTCGGACAGACTAGAGGCTTTCTTT	CASSSDRLEAFF
TRBV6-5	.	TRBJ2-7	.	TGTGCCAGCAGTTACTCTGGCACCACCTACGAGCAGTACTTC	CASSYSGTTYEQYF
TRBV3-1/TRBV3-2	TRBD1	TRBJ2-3	.	TGTGCCAGCAGCCGAACCGGACAGGCGGGAGATACGCAGTATTTT	CASSRTGQAGDTQYF
TRBV7-2	TRBD1	TRBJ2-5	.	TGTGCCAGCACCTTATCACAGGGGGCGATTGGGGAGACCCAGTACTTC	CASTLSQGAIGETQYF